The sequence of this T cell receptor beta chain was determined in a study of T cell clones after liver transplantation. Study as a whole: TCRbeta sequencing after a pre-transplant mixed lymphocyte reaction identified graft-donor-reactive clones, later tracked in post-transplant blood.

This CDR3 comprises 15 residues. With V trimmed by 7 bases and J by 5 bases, 12 bases remained unmatched. Germline V gene lookup returns CDR1 LNHDA and CDR2 SQIVND (reference sequence). Assay used: immunoSEQ multiplex PCR; TCRdb lists only in-frame clones, some missing. The sample comprises about 72,000 clones, about 92% of which are singletons, and roughly 2.7% rests with the top ten. The receptor was isolated from a human donor who received a liver transplant. The V gene is TRBV19, the J gene TRBJ2-7; TRBD1 aligns across 9 bases. Sequenced here: CD4+ T cells from blood, sampled before liver transplant. CDR3: CASKPGQGWGDEQYF. DNA of the CDR3: TGTGCCAGTAAACCGGGACAGGGATGGGGCGACGAGCAGTACTTC.